This T cell receptor (beta chain) emerged from a study of cytomegalovirus exposure and HLA in healthy donors. Study details: Most donors, just over 80% of roughly 400 genotyped, fell in the Caucasian-associated ancestry cluster. General study results and limits: Cytomegalovirus association was assigned to about 180 TCR beta chains. In a later analysis, a missense DCLRE1C variant was linked to TCR beta V- and J-gene trimming.

The CDR3 spans 16 residues. V was clipped by 4 bases and J by 7 bases, with 22 bases between them. Germline V gene lookup returns CDR1 SGHAT and CDR2 FQNNGV. Remarks on this clone: Its matching antigen is unknown.

Researchers ran the PCR with 60 Vbeta and 13 Jbeta primers. Per the original data handling: Among the unique TCR beta chains that a later analysis counted, about 81 million in all, 9.5 million to 12 million were shared. Method: immunoSEQ multiplex PCR; TCRdb's copy keeps in-frame clones and lacks some. V and J calls plus clone size are reproduced from that table; the DNA served to infer D and trimming. The table shows about 160,000 clones, with approximately 80% occurring only once. This TCR came from a woman in her thirties or forties in good health and CMV-seropositive. The V and J genes are TRBV11-2 and TRBJ2-5; maybe TRBD2 (6 bases). Sequencing used PBMCs. Here the CDR3 DNA reads TGTGCCAGCAGCTCAACCACACTGGGACTCACAGGGACCCAGTACTTC. It encodes CASSSTTLGLTGTQYF.